This T cell receptor (beta chain) was captured in a study of T cells after posttransplantation cyclophosphamide. The data were produced by immunoSEQ multiplex PCR, yet TCRdb's version contains in-frame clones alone and is incomplete. The sample shows 2,000 or so clones, no singletons; the ten largest hold under 25%. At least ten counts were recorded for this clone. Its target is unknown. Study results and limitations: Donor CD8+ memory clones often dominated recipient blood repertoires at later times. Tissue-infiltrating T cells from skin or gut overlapped little with blood T cells. Recipient CMV seropositivity and CMV reactivation strongly tracked TRB clonality.

Cyclophosphamide on days +3 and +4 followed busulfan-fludarabine conditioning and a marrow graft. CDR1 and CDR2 (germline): MNHNY, SVGAGI (reference sequence). The ends lost 5 bases at V and 5 bases at J; junction bases unmatched: 3. This CDR3 region has 15 residues. This TCR was sampled from a female patient over 55 who received an allogeneic stem cell transplant from a related donor and was CMV-positive. T cells may partly derive from the graft donor. The chain carries TRBV6-6 and TRBJ2-3; 14 nucleotides agree with TRBD2. This material consisted of PBMCs, taken 86 days after allogeneic stem cell transplant with posttransplant cyclophosphamide. CDR3 protein: CASSPGLAGVDTQYF. In DNA, the CDR3 is TGTGCCAGCAGTCCGGGACTAGCGGGAGTAGATACGCAGTATTTT.